These 17 T cell receptor beta chains were all obtained from the same sample, sequenced in a study of CD8+CD57+ T cells in acquired aplastic anemia. Only patients with CD8+CD57+ cell expansion on flow cytometry were chosen for sequencing. The template for TCR beta VDJ and CDR3 sequence profiling was genomic DNA. Via MiXCR, TCRdb re-called the reads, giving one row per CDR3 protein. The sample has about 250,000 distinct CDR3 sequences; approximately 45% are singletons. The sample consisted of sorted CD4+, CD8+, or CD8+CD57+ T cells (not recorded which) from PBMCs. All receptors derive from a human donor with aplastic anemia.

There are many counts of this clonotype. This rearrangement joins TRBV11-2 to TRBJ2-5, with 8 nucleotides matching TRBD1. There are 15 residues in the CDR3. The V gene's germline CDR1 is SGHAT and CDR2 FQNNGV. V shed 5 bases, J shed 6 bases, and the junction held 11 bases outside the gene matches. The CDR3 coding sequence is TGTGCCAGCAGCCCCGAGGCCACAGGGGGTAAGACCCAGTACTTC. It translates to CASSPEATGGKTQYF.

The chain employs TRBV5-1 and TRBJ2-1; 9 bases fit TRBD1. This CDR3 has 17 amino acids. V gave up 1 base and J gave up 4 bases; unmatched junction bases: 9. The germline V gene encodes CDR1 SGHRS and CDR2 YFSETQ. CDR3 protein: CASSLIPPGQGYNEQFF. Here the CDR3 DNA reads TGCGCCAGCAGCTTGATCCCTCCGGGACAGGGTTACAATGAGCAGTTCTTC.

The chain joins TRBV19 to TRBJ1-2; 9 bases line up with TRBD1. The CDR3 is 14 amino acids. J gave up 6 bases and V 6 bases, and 8 bases lay outside the gene matches. CDR1 is LNHDA and CDR2 is SQIVND in the germline V gene (reference sequence). The CDR3 bases are TGTGCCAGTAGCCTGGGGACAGGGAAAAATGGCTACACCTTC. Translating it yields CASSLGTGKNGYTF. The whole variable domain, filled in from reference TRBV19 and TRBJ1-2, reads DGGITQSPKYLFRKEGQNVTLSCEQNLNHDAMYWYRQDPGQGLRLIYYSQIVNDFQKGDIAEGYSVSREKKESFPLTVTSAQKNPTAFYLCASSLGTGKNGYTFGSGTRLTVV.

The genes are TRBV9 and TRBJ1-4; D remains unclear. Trimming took 5 bases from V and 5 from J, leaving 13 bases between them. The V gene's germline CDR1 is SGDLS and CDR2 YYNGEE. This CDR3 has 14 residues. CDR3 coding DNA: TGTGCCAGCAGGGGAAAGGACGAGAATGAAAAACTGTTTTTT. Translating it yields CASRGKDENEKLFF.

Details on this clonotype: Just one base apart from a much larger clone, this may be a read error. The CDR3 protein is CASSISRVAKNIQYF. DNA for the CDR3: TGTGCCAGTAGTATATCGCGGGTAGCCAAAAACATTCAGTACTTC. The gene calls are TRBV19 and TRBJ2-4, with D tentatively TRBD2 (5 bases). This CDR3 is 15 amino acids long. Trimming took off 2 bases at V and 0 bases at J, with 8 bases between the two ends. The germline V gene encodes CDR1 LNHDA and CDR2 SQIVND (reference sequence).

The gene calls are TRBV24-1 and TRBJ1-2, with D possibly being TRBD1 (5 bases). The germline V and J ends were trimmed by 3 bases and 5 bases, with 9 bases remaining between them. The CDR3 spans 13 residues. Germline assignment: CDR1 KGHDR and CDR2 SFDVKD. The CDR3 nucleotides read TGTGCCACCAGTGATCCGACAGTGTATGGCTACACCTTC. This encodes CATSDPTVYGYTF.

This clonotype was picked up a small number of times. The chain joins TRBV30 to TRBJ2-3; a weak D match, TRBD1 (6 bases). Trimming took 3 bases from V and 3 from J, leaving 13 bases between them. The CDR3 is made up of 14 amino acids. Germline loops: CDR1 GTSNPN, CDR2 SVGIG (reference sequence). The CDR3 DNA sequence: TGTGCCTGGAGCCAGGGGATCGGTACAGATACGCAGTATTTT. Its translation is CAWSQGIGTDTQYF.

The V call is TRBV2, the J call TRBJ1-6; 7 bases fit TRBD1. Trimming took 9 bases from V and 7 from J; bases not matched to a gene: 3. This CDR3 is 12 amino acids long. Germline CDR1 and CDR2: SNHLY and FYNNEI. The CDR3 region has the DNA TGTGCCAGTACGACAGGGAATTCACCCCTCCACTTT. It yields the protein CASTTGNSPLHF.

This clonotype was counted many times. The chain joins TRBV5-1 to TRBJ2-1, with a tentative D call TRBD1 (5 bases). V lost 3 bases, J lost 0 bases, and 10 bases lay in between. The CDR3 runs 15 residues. Per the germline V gene, CDR1 is SGHRS and CDR2 is YFSETQ. The CDR3 sequence: CASSSDSYSYNEQFF. The CDR3 nucleotides read TGCGCCAGCAGCTCAGACAGTTACTCCTACAATGAGCAGTTCTTC.

This clonotype has a handful of counts. The chain has TRBV3-1 and TRBJ2-2; D is ambiguous. V was shortened by 0 bases and J by 6 bases, with 5 bases between the two germline ends. The V gene's germline CDR1 is LGHDT and CDR2 YNNKEL (reference sequence). The CDR3 covers 13 residues. This CDR3 reads CASSQDLAGELFF. The CDR3 DNA sequence: TGTGCCAGCAGCCAAGACCTGGCCGGGGAGCTGTTTTTT.

This clonotype showed up just once. This chain connects TRBV2 to TRBJ2-1; TRBD1 might be the D (6 bases). Germline values: CDR1 SNHLY, CDR2 FYNNEI. Trimming left V 5 bases short and J 2 bases short, with 16 bases between. The CDR3 contains 16 residues. The CDR3: CASSRVGQSPYNEQFF. The CDR3 region has the DNA TGTGCCAGCAGTCGGGTAGGACAGAGCCCCTACAATGAGCAGTTCTTC.

This clonotype was seen a few times. This chain joins TRBV6-5 and TRBJ2-7; TRBD2 aligns across 10 bases. Trimming took 5 bases from V and 1 from J; bases not matched to a gene: 2. The CDR3 spans 14 residues. Germline CDR1 and CDR2: MNHEY and SVGAGI. The DNA for the CDR3 is TGTGCCAGCAGTCGGACTAGCGGATCCTACGAGCAGTACGTC. Translating it yields CASSRTSGSYEQYV.

Remarks on this clonotype: Relative to the germline gene, one junction end is altered; a read error may explain this. The chain combines TRBV11-1 with TRBJ2-4; D is unclear. The germline gives CDR1 SGHAT, CDR2 FQDESV (reference sequence). The CDR3 loop spans 16 amino acids. This CDR3 is CASSLARGGSKTIQYF. The CDR3 coding sequence is TGTGCCAGCAGCTTAGCGCGCGGTGGGTCCAAAACCATTCAGTACTTC.

Remarks on this clonotype: The junction does not match germline at one end; this may be a read error. The CDR3 loop reads CASSLTETGTGNSPLHF. Written as DNA, the CDR3 is TGTGCCAGCAGCTTAACCGAAACCGGGACAGGCAATTCACCCCTCCACTTT. The chain joins TRBV10-2 to TRBJ1-6, with 8 bases identical to TRBD1. This CDR3 has 17 amino acids. The V gene's germline CDR1 is WSHSY and CDR2 SAAADI.

This clonotype appeared a single time. This may be a read error, as it is one base from a much larger clone. The chain is built from TRBV7-2 and TRBJ2-1; D gene uncertain. The CDR3 is made up of 14 amino acids. Germline V gene data show CDR1 as SGHTA and CDR2 as FQGNSA. CDR3 DNA sequence: TGTGCCAGCAGTTATCCCGGACCGCTCGAGGAGCGGTTCTTC. This translates into CASSYPGPLEERFF.

The rearrangement links TRBV25-1 to TRBJ2-2; 8 bases align to TRBD1. In germline, CDR1 is MGHDK, CDR2 SYGVNS. V shed 4 bases and J 5 bases; nucleotides not matched to a gene: 9. The CDR3 sequence is 16 residues long. This CDR3 reads CASSVLSTGVTGELFF. Written as DNA, the CDR3 is TGTGCCAGCAGTGTACTTTCGACAGGGGTAACCGGGGAGCTGTTTTTT. The complete variable domain, with remaining parts taken from reference TRBV25-1 and TRBJ2-2, reads EADIYQTPRYLVIGTGKKITLECSQTMGHDKMYWYQQDPGMELHLIHYSYGVNSTEKGDLSSESTVSRIRTEHFPLTLESARPSHTSQYLCASSVLSTGVTGELFFGEGSRLTVL.

The chain recombines TRBV29-1 with TRBJ2-5; 8 nucleotides agree with TRBD1. V shed 5 bases, J shed 6 bases, and the junction held 11 bases outside the gene matches. The CDR3 length is 14 residues. The V gene's germline CDR1 is SQVTM and CDR2 ANQGSEA. CDR3 amino acids: CSVSDRDGVQTQYF. CDR3 DNA: TGCAGCGTTTCGGACAGGGACGGGGTGCAGACCCAGTACTTC.